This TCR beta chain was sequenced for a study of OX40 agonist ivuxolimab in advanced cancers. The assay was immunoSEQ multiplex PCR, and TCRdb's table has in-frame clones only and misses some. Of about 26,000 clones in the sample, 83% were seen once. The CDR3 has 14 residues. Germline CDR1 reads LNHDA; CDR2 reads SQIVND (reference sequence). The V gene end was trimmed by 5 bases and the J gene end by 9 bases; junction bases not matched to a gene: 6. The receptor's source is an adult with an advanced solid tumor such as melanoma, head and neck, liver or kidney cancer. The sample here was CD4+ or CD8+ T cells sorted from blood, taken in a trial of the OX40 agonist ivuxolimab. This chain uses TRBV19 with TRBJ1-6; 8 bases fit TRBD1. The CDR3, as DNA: TGTGCCAGTAGTGCAGGGGGCTTGGGTTCACCCCTCCACTTT. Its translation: CASSAGGLGSPLHF. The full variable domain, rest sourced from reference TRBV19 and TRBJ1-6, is DGGITQSPKYLFRKEGQNVTLSCEQNLNHDAMYWYRQDPGQGLRLIYYSQIVNDFQKGDIAEGYSVSREKKESFPLTVTSAQKNPTAFYLCASSAGGLGSPLHFGNGTRLTVT.